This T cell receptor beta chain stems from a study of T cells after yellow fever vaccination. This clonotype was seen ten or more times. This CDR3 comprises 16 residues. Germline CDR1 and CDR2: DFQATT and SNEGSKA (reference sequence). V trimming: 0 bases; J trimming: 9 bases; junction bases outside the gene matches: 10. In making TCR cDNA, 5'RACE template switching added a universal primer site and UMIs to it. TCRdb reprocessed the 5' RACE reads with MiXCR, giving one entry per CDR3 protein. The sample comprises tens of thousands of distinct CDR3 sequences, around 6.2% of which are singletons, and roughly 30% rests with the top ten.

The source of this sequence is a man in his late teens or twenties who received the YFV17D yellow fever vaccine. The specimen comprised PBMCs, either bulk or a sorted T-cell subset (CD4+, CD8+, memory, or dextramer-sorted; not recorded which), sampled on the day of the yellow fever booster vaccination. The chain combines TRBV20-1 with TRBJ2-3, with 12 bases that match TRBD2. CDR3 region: CSARDLRTSGEVTQYF. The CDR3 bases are TGCAGTGCTAGAGATCTCAGGACTAGCGGGGAAGTAACGCAGTATTTT.